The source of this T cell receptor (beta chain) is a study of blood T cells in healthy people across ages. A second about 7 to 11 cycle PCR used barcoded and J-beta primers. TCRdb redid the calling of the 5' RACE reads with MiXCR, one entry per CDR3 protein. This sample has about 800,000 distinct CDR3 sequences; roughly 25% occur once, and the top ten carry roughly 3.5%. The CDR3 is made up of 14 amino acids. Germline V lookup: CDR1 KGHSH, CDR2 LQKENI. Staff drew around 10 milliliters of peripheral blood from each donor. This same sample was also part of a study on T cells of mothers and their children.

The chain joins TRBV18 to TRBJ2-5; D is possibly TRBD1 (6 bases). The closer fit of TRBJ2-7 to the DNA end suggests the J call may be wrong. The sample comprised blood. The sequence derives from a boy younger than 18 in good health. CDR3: CASSPDSRSYEQYF. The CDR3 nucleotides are TGTGCCAGCTCACCGGACAGCCGCTCCTACGAGCAGTACTTC.